This TCR beta chain was captured by sequencing in a study of blood T cells in healthy people across ages. Then a second PCR, running roughly 7 to 12 cycles, was carried out with a sample-barcoded 5' primer and a J-beta primer mix. One entry per CDR3 protein, called by TCRdb with MiXCR from the 5' RACE reads. The data contain 1.6 million or so distinct CDR3 sequences, around 35% of them seen just once; the ten biggest clones take up around 10%. This clonotype showed up just a few times. Germline CDR1 and CDR2: DFQATT and SNEGSKA (reference sequence). This CDR3 spans 14 amino acids. The V end lost 0 bases, the J end lost 7 bases, and 16 bases lay between the germline ends.

The TCR originated in a woman aged 30 to 39 in good health. The V call is TRBV20-1, the J call TRBJ2-7; the D gene is possibly TRBD2 (6 bases). The sequenced sample was blood. The CDR3 bases are TGCAGTGCTAGAGATATAGCGGACTACGAAGAGCAGTACTTC. This codes for CSARDIADYEEQYF.